This T cell receptor (beta chain) was sequenced during a study of Graves' ophthalmopathy and Graves' hyperthyroidism (dated 2018 in TCRdb). For the wider study: Peripheral blood samples were taken at the time of initial diagnosis, before any treatment was given. An independent validation cohort was composed of some 18 hyperthyroidism patients and 17 patients who later progressed from hyperthyroidism to ophthalmopathy. To explore V-J signatures that distinguish ophthalmopathy from hyperthyroidism, a discovery set of 100 patients was enrolled, made up of 43 with ophthalmopathy and roughly 57 with stable hyperthyroidism. Once sampling was done, hyperthyroidism patients were given methimazole at a starting dose of 30 mg daily, while ophthalmopathy patients were given high-dose intravenous methylprednisolone. The approximately 100 discovery patients were divided at random into training and test sets in a 7:3 ratio. In more than 5 hyperthyroidism patients, the T-cell repertoire of thyroid tissue was compared with the T-cell repertoire of blood. In total, some 130 blood samples were TCR-sequenced: fewer than 50 ophthalmopathy, some 75 hyperthyroidism and about 17 hyperthyroidism-to-ophthalmopathy patients. To tell Graves' ophthalmopathy apart from Graves' hyperthyroidism, and to predict which patients would progress to ophthalmopathy, the study relied on TCR beta repertoire signatures.

What the work shows at the level of the full study, not this receptor alone: Sample size was not predetermined statistically, and investigators were not blinded to group allocation. Most expanded thyroid clonotypes with a frequency above 0.001 also appeared in blood, which suggests that blood repertoires may reflect the immune response in the thyroid. The 13-signature model separated ophthalmopathy from stable hyperthyroidism with roughly 90% sensitivity and 81.08% specificity in cross-validation, and 80%/75% in the test set. In validation, the model predicted ophthalmopathy progression with about 70% sensitivity and roughly 78% specificity; around twelve predicted patients were CT-confirmed with GO in a median of about 6.1 months.

A patient counted as having stable hyperthyroidism if there was no progression to ophthalmopathy within 18 months of follow-up. The hyperthyroidism patients were 18 to 65 years old and newly diagnosed, with a disease duration of less than 2 months. Patients with other autoimmune diseases, uncontrolled infections, pregnancy or lactation were excluded from the study. Diagnosis relied on clinical symptoms, serum thyroxine, TRAb, thyroid ultrasound and orbital computed tomography. Ficoll-Paque density gradient centrifugation was used to isolate PBMCs from 8 to 10 ml of fresh peripheral blood. Total RNA was extracted using Trizol reagent, and RNA quality was checked on an Agilent 2100 Bioanalyzer. Ten or more counts support this clonotype. The specificity of this receptor is unknown. No much larger clone exists at a distance of one base, and base qualities are not known. TCR beta CDR3 regions were amplified from RNA transcripts for repertoire sequencing. The first round was an RT-PCR using HTBI primers with the Qiagen OneStep RT-PCR kit, and this first round was followed by a second-round multiplex PCR, then size selection and purification. Libraries were sequenced paired-end with 100 bp reads on an Illumina HiSeq2000. The source study handled its data this way. SOAPnuke was used for read processing, and reads with adapters, uncalled bases, a mean Phred below 15, or no exact constant-primer or identifier match were discarded. COPE v1.2.5 was used to merge high-quality paired reads. Unique nucleotide sequences were defined as clonotypes and aligned to IMGT TRB V, D and J references using MiTCR v1.1. The analysis was limited to V-J combinations with a frequency above 0.0001, which together covered 99.2% of the repertoires. For each V-J combination, a TCR clonal expansion and chaos score was defined as F50 clonal expansion divided by the chaos observed in the TCRdist matrix. Welch's t-statistics and random forest were used to reduce features to 10 to 15 V-J combinations, which were fed into a naive Bayes classifier. Thyroid-blood repertoire similarity was quantified with the Morisita-Horn index. The raw public reads went through TCRdb reprocessing: fastp at Q25, MiXCR clone calling, in-frame beta chains kept. Here each entry gathers all rows of one CDR3 protein and keeps the most common genes and DNA. The authors' filters were not applied to this entry. The sample includes hundreds of thousands of distinct CDR3 sequences, with roughly 20% observed a single time. Approximately 3% of the sample is held by the ten biggest clonotypes.

The CDR3 covers 15 residues, taking in both the cysteine and the phenylalanine. Solely the CDR3 DNA is kept, with 45 bases framed from the first base. At the junction V is shortened by 0 bases and J by 0 bases, with 9 bases in between. Reading the germline V gene gives CDR1 SGHRS and CDR2 YFSETQ. In this chain, TRBV5-1 is recombined with TRBJ1-1; the D gene identity is not certain. This sequence originates from a woman younger than 30 with stable Graves' hyperthyroidism. Donor details come from another sample of the same person, matched by shared clones. The sequencing input was peripheral blood. The CDR3 sequence is CASSLDGDMNTEAFF. At the DNA level, the sequence is TGCGCCAGCAGCTTGGACGGAGACATGAACACTGAAGCTTTCTTT.